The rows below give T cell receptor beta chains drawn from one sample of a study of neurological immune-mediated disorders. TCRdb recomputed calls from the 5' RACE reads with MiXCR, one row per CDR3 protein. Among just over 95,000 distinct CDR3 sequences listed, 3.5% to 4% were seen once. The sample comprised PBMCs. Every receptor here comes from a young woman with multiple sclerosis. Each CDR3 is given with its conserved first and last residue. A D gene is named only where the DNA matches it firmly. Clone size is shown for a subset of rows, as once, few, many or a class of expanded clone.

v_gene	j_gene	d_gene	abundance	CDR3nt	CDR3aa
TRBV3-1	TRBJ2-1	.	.	TGTGCCAGCAGCCCTTTGTATGGGAATGAGCAGTTCTTC	CASSPLYGNEQFF
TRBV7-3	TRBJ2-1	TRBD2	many	TGTGCCAGCAGCTTAGTTAGCGGGACGGGCTACAATGAGCAGTTCTTC	CASSLVSGTGYNEQFF
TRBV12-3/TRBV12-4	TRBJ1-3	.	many	TGTGCCAGCAGTCCGGAACAGGGCTCTGGAAACACCATATATTTT	CASSPEQGSGNTIYF
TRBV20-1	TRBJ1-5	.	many	TGCAGTGCTAGCGGGGGGTATAGCAATCAGCCCCAGCATTTT	CSASGGYSNQPQHF
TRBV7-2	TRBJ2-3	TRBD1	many	TGTGCCAGCAGCTTAGCGGGGACAGCTAGCACAGATACGCAGTATTTT	CASSLAGTASTDTQYF
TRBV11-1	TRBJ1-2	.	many	TGTGCCAGCAGCCATAAGCGTGCCGACCCTGTGAGCTATGGCTACACCTTC	CASSHKRADPVSYGYTF
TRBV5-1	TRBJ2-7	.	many	TGCGCCAGCAGCACCGGACACTACGAGCAGTACTTC	CASSTGHYEQYF
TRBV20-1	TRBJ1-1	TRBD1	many	TGCAGTGCTAGACAGGGGGCGGGCACTGAAGCTTTCTTT	CSARQGAGTEAFF
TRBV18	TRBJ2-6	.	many	TGTGCCAGCCCCAGGGACTCTGGGGCCAACGTCCTGACTTTC	CASPRDSGANVLTF
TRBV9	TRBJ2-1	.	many	TGTGCCAGCAGCCCGGGGTGGGACGGTTACAATGAGCAGTTCTTC	CASSPGWDGYNEQFF
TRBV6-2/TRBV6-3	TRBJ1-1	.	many	TGTGCCAGCAGGCCCCAGGGGAACACTGAAGCTTTCTTT	CASRPQGNTEAFF
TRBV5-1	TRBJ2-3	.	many	TGCGCCAGCAGTACAGGTCCCAGCACAGATACGCAGTATTTT	CASSTGPSTDTQYF
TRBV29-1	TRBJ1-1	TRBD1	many	TGCAGCGCCTCGGGACAGCTAGGGGCTGAAGCTTTCTTT	CSASGQLGAEAFF
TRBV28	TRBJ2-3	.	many	TGTGCCAGCAGTTGGCCCCGATTGGGCACAGATACGCAGTATTTT	CASSWPRLGTDTQYF
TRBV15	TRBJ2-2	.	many	TGTGCCACCAGCAGAGCCCCGGGGCGGGCGAACACCGGGGAGCTGTTTTTT	CATSRAPGRANTGELFF
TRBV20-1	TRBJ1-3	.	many	TGCAGTGCTAGTGCCGGGACGGGTGGATACTCTGGAAACACCATATATTTT	CSASAGTGGYSGNTIYF
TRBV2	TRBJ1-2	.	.	TGTGCCAGCAGCACTGACAGGCAGTATGGCTACACCTTC	CASSTDRQYGYTF
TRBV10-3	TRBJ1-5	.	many	TGTGCCAAGGGGCAGGGCAATCAGCCCCAGCATTTT	CAKGQGNQPQHF
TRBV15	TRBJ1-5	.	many	TGTGCCACCAGCAGAGATACGGGTCCCCAGCATTTT	CATSRDTGPQHF
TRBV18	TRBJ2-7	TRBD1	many	TGTGCCAGCTCACCCAGACAGGGGCCTTCGACTAACGAGCAGTACTTC	CASSPRQGPSTNEQYF
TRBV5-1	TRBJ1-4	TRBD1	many	TGCGCCAGCAGACCTGACAGGGATAATGAAAAACTGTTTTTT	CASRPDRDNEKLFF
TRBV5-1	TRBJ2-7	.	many	TGCGCCAGCAGCCTGGGCCTAGACTACGAGCAGTACTTC	CASSLGLDYEQYF
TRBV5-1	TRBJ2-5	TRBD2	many	TGCGCCAGCAGCTTGGGGACTAGCGGGGGGGCCCGGGAGACCCAGTACTTC	CASSLGTSGGARETQYF
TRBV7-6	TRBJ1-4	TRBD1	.	TGTGCCAGCAGCTTAGGGACAGGGAGGCCCTTCGGAGACGAAAAACTGTTTTTT	CASSLGTGRPFGDEKLFF
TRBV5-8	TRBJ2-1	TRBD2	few	TGTGCCAGCAGCCCGGGACTAGCGGGACTAACCTACAATGAGCAGTTCTTC	CASSPGLAGLTYNEQFF